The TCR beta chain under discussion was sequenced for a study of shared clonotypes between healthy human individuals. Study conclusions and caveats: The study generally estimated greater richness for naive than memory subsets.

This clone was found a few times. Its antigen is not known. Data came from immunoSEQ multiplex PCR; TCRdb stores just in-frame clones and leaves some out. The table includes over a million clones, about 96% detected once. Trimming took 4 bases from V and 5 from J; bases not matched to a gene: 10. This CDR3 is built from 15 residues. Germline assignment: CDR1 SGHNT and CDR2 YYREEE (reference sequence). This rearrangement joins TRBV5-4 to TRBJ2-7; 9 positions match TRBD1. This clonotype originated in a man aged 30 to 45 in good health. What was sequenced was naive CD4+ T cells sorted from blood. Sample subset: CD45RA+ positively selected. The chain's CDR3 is CASSTQGATRNEQYF. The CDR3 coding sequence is TGTGCCAGCAGCACACAGGGGGCGACAAGGAACGAGCAGTACTTC.